The next 13 T cell receptor beta chains were all read from a single sample in a study of T-cell memory formation after mild COVID-19. Using its own MiXCR run on the 5' RACE reads, TCRdb lists one record per CDR3 protein. Here the sample spans around 390,000 distinct CDR3 sequences, around a sixth being singletons. Sequencing input: PBMCs or a T cell subset sorted from them (not recorded which). The receptors originated from a man between 18 and 35 years old who had mild COVID-19 (a few samples of this study predate the infection). Cell type and time point are not known.

A few counts support this clonotype. The chain recombines TRBV12-3 or TRBV12-4 with TRBJ1-1; TRBD1 is a possible D gene (6 bases). The CDR3 runs 15 residues. V lost 3 bases and J lost 5, with 16 bases in between. The chain's CDR3 is CASSFWAGVDTEAFF. CDR3 coding DNA: TGTGCCAGCAGTTTTTGGGCAGGGGTTGATACTGAAGCTTTCTTT.

The gene calls are TRBV4-1 and TRBJ2-7; TRBD1 matches 12 bases. Germline V CDR1 and CDR2: MGHRA, YSYEKL. CDR3 length: 15 residues. With 5 bases clipped from V and 4 bases from J, the junction kept 6 bases outside the gene matches. The CDR3 DNA is TGCGCCAGCAGCAAGGGGACAGGGGGCCAATACGAGCAGTACTTC. Translating it yields CASSKGTGGQYEQYF.

The sample holds a few counts of this clonotype. This chain uses TRBV20-1 with TRBJ1-2; D remains ambiguous. Trimming shortened V by 6 bases and J by 5 bases, and 19 bases separated the two germline ends. Germline lookup yields CDR1 DFQATT and CDR2 SNEGSKA (reference sequence). This CDR3 spans 14 amino acids. This CDR3 is CSANPPGKGYGYTF. CDR3 in DNA: TGCAGTGCCAATCCTCCCGGGAAAGGGTATGGCTACACCTTC.

This clonotype was seen more than once but under ten times. The chain uses TRBV4-1 and TRBJ2-7; D remains unclear. Germline V gene sequence: CDR1 MGHRA, CDR2 YSYEKL. Trimming shortened V by 0 bases and J by 0 bases, and 9 bases separated the two germline ends. The CDR3 has 15 amino acids. The DNA for the CDR3 is TGCGCCAGCAGCCAAGAGTCCTTTGCCTCCTACGAGCAGTACGTC. Protein product: CASSQESFASYEQYV.

The V and J genes are TRBV5-1 and TRBJ1-1; D ambiguous. Germline CDR1 SGHRS, CDR2 YFSETQ. The CDR3 has 16 amino acids. V lost 3 bases and J lost 4, with 19 bases in between. The CDR3 nucleotides read TGCGCCAGCAGCTATTCCGGGCCCTCTTTTACCACTGAAGCTTTCTTT. It specifies CASSYSGPSFTTEAFF.

This clonotype has a handful of counts. The J gene is TRBJ2-3, the V gene TRBV6-2 or TRBV6-3; no clear D. Per the germline V gene, CDR1 is MNHEY and CDR2 is SVGEGT. With 0 bases removed from V and 4 bases from J, the gap between germline ends came to 14 bases. This CDR3 spans 16 amino acids. This chain's CDR3 is CASSYSDSRNADTQYF. Written as DNA, the CDR3 is TGTGCCAGCAGTTACTCAGACTCCAGGAACGCAGATACGCAGTATTTT.

This clonotype was counted a few times. This rearrangement joins TRBV20-1 to TRBJ2-1, with 8 bases identical to TRBD2. Germline trimming cut 2 bases from V and 5 bases from J; bases unmatched to any gene: 2. This CDR3 spans 13 amino acids. Germline V gene sequence: CDR1 DFQATT, CDR2 SNEGSKA (reference sequence). CDR3 amino acids: CSARQRGHNEQFF. The CDR3, as DNA: TGCAGTGCTAGACAGCGGGGGCACAATGAGCAGTTCTTC.

This clonotype was counted only a few times. The chain recombines TRBV7-2 with TRBJ1-5; a possible D gene is TRBD1 (5 bases). Germline V lookup: CDR1 SGHTA, CDR2 FQGNSA. This CDR3 is 14 amino acids long. Trimming pared 3 bases from V and 7 bases from J, leaving 13 bases between. This CDR3 reads CASSFSSGPQPQHF. The CDR3 DNA is TGTGCCAGCAGCTTCTCTTCAGGGCCCCAGCCCCAGCATTTT.

This clonotype was seen a handful of times. V is TRBV3-1 and J is TRBJ2-5; a possible D gene is TRBD2 (6 bases). Trimming removed 2 bases from V and 5 bases from J, with 12 bases in between. Germline CDR1 LGHDT, CDR2 YNNKEL (reference sequence). CDR3 length: 14 amino acids. CDR3 bases: TGTGCCAGCAGCCAATCTACGGGGAGGGAGACCCAGTACTTC. Protein: CASSQSTGRETQYF.

This chain links TRBV4-3 with TRBJ1-6; 10 bases map to TRBD1. CDR1 is LGHNA and CDR2 is YSLEER in the germline V gene. Losses at the gene ends were 0 bases for V and 6 bases for J; bases not matched to a gene: 5. This CDR3 has 17 residues. The CDR3 nucleotides read TGCGCCAGCAGCCAAGATTTGCGGGACAGGGGTAATTCACCCCTCCACTTT. It specifies CASSQDLRDRGNSPLHF.

The gene calls are TRBV2 and TRBJ2-3, with 8 bases identical to TRBD1. The trim removed 7 bases at V and 3 bases at J, leaving 3 bases unmatched. Germline V gene lookup returns CDR1 SNHLY and CDR2 FYNNEI. This CDR3 has 13 amino acids. The CDR3 loop is CASKDRETDTQYF. The CDR3, as DNA: TGTGCCAGCAAGGACAGGGAGACAGATACGCAGTATTTT.

The rearrangement joins TRBV27 to TRBJ2-7; possible D gene TRBD1, 5 bases. The CDR3 loop spans 19 amino acids. The V end lost 1 base, the J end lost 2 bases, and 24 bases lay between the germline ends. Germline V gene lookup returns CDR1 MNHEY and CDR2 SMNVEV (reference sequence). CDR3 amino acids: CASSLFSFRGKGQPYEQYF. The DNA for the CDR3 is TGTGCCAGCAGTTTATTTTCTTTTAGGGGTAAGGGGCAACCCTACGAGCAGTACTTC.

V is TRBV7-9 and J is TRBJ1-2; perhaps TRBD1 as D (5 bases). The CDR3 contains 14 residues. The germline V and J ends were trimmed by 4 bases and 8 bases, with 17 bases remaining between them. Germline V gives CDR1 SEHNR, CDR2 FQNEAQ (reference sequence). CDR3 in DNA: TGTGCCAGCAGCTCGAACAATGCGGGGGTCGGCTACACCTTC. It yields the protein CASSSNNAGVGYTF. The whole variable domain, remainder taken from reference TRBV7-9 and TRBJ1-2, is DTGVSQNPRHKITKRGQNVTFRCDPISEHNRLYWYRQTLGQGPEFLTYFQNEAQLEKSRLLSDRFSAERPKGSFSTLEIQRTEQGDSAMYLCASSSNNAGVGYTFGSGTRLTVV.